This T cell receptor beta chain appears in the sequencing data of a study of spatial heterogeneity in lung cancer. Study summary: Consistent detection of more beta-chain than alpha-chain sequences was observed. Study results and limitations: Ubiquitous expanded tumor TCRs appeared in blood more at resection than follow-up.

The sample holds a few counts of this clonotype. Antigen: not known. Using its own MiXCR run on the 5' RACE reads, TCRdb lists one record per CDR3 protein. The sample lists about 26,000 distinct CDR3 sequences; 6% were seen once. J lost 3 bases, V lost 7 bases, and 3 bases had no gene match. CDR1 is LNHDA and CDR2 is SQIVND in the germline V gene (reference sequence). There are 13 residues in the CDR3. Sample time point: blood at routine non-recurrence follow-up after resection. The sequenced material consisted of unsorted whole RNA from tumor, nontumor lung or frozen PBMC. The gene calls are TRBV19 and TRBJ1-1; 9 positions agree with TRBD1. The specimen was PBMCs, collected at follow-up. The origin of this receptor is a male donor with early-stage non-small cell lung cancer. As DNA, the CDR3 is TGTGCCAGTACGGGACAGGGTGACACTGAAGCTTTCTTT. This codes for CASTGQGDTEAFF.